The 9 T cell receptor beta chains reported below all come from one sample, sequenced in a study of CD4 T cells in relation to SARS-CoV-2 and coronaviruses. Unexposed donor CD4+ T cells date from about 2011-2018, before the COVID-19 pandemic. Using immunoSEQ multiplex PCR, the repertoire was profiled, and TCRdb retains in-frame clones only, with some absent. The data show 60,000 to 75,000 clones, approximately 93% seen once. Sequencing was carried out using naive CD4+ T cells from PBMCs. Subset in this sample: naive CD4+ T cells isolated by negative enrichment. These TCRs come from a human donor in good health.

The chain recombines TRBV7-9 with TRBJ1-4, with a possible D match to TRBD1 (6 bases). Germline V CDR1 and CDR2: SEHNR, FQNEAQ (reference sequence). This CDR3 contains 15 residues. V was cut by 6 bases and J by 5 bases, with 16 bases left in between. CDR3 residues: CASRFAGTSNEKLFF. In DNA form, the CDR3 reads TGTGCCAGCAGATTTGCCGGGACATCGAATGAAAAACTGTTTTTT.

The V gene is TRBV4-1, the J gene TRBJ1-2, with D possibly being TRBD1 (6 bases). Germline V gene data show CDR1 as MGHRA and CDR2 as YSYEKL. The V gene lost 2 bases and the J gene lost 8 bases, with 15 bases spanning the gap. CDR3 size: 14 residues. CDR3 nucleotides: TGCGCCAGCAGCCAACCGAACAGGGCAGGGGGCTACACCTTC. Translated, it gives CASSQPNRAGGYTF.

The DNA of the CDR3 is TGTGCCAGCAGCCTTGGGACTAGCGGGGCCTACGAGCAGTACTTC. Amino acids: CASSLGTSGAYEQYF. This chain uses TRBV2 with TRBJ2-7; TRBD2 agrees at 13 bases. This CDR3 region has 15 residues. Looked up from germline, CDR1 is SNHLY and CDR2 is FYNNEI. V trimming: 6 bases; J trimming: 2 bases; junction bases outside the gene matches: 4.

The CDR3 DNA reads as TGCAGCGTAACCTACCTATACGAGCAGTACTTC. This sequence encodes CSVTYLYEQYF. The rearrangement joins TRBV29-1 to TRBJ2-7; D remains unclear. Germline CDR1 reads SQVTM; CDR2 reads ANQGSEA. There are 11 residues in the CDR3. V lost 6 bases and J lost 4, with 10 bases in between.

CDR3 coding DNA: TGTGCCAGCAGCCGGGGACTAGCGGGGGGGCGACTGGGGGAGACCCAGTACTTC. Encoded protein: CASSRGLAGGRLGETQYF. The V gene is TRBV7-2, the J gene TRBJ2-5; TRBD2 matches 16 bases. The CDR3 is made up of 18 amino acids. Germline V gives CDR1 SGHTA, CDR2 FQGNSA. V trimming: 5 bases; J trimming: 5 bases; junction bases outside the gene matches: 11.

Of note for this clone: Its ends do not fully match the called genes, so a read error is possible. Here the CDR3 DNA reads TGTGCCACCAGTGACCCAGTACTCAGGAGGACTATCTTC. Translating it yields CATSDPVLRRTIF. V gene TRBV24-1 combines with J gene TRBJ2-1, with a possible D match to TRBD2 (6 bases). This CDR3 is 13 amino acids long. CDR1 and CDR2 (germline): KGHDR, SFDVKD.

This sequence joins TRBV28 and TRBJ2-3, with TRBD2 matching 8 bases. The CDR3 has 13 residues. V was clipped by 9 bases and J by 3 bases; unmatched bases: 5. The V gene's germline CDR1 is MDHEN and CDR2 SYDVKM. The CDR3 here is CASYSGVTDTQYF. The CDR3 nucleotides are TGTGCCAGTTATAGCGGGGTAACAGATACGCAGTATTTT.

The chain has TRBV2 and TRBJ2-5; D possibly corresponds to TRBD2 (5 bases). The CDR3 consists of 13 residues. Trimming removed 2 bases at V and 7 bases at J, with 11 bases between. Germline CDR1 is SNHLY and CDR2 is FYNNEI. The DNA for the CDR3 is TGTGCCAGCAGTGAAACTAGGGCGGGGACCCAGTACTTC. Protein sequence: CASSETRAGTQYF.

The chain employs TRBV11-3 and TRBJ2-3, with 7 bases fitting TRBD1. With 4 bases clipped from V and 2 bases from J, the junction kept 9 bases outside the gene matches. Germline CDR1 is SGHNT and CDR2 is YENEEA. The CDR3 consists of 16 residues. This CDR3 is CASSSILGGTTDTQYF. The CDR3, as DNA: TGTGCCAGCAGCTCCATTTTAGGGGGCACCACAGATACGCAGTATTTT. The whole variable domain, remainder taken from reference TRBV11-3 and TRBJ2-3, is EAGVVQSPRYKIIEKKQPVAFWCNPISGHNTLYWYLQNLGQGPELLIRYENEEAVDDSQLPKDRFSAERLKGVDSTLKIQPAELGDSAVYLCASSSILGGTTDTQYFGPGTRLTVL.